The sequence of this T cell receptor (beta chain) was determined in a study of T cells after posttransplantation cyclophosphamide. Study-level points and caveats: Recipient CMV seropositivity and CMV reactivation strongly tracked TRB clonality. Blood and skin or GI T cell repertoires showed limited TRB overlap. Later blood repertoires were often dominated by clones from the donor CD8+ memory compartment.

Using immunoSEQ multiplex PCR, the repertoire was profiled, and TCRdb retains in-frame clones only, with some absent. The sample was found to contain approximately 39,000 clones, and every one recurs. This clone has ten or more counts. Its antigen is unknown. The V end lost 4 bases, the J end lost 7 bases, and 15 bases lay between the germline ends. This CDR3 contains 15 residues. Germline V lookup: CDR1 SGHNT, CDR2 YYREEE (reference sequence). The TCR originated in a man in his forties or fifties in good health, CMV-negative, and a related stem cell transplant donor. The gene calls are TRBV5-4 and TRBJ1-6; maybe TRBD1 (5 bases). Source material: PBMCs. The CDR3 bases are TGTGCCAGCAGCCCGGGGCGGGAATGGAATTCACCCCTCCACTTT. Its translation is CASSPGREWNSPLHF.